The TCR beta chain under discussion was sequenced for a study of T-cell memory formation after mild COVID-19. Overall study: The two donors had largely donor-specific TCR clusters.

With constant-segment primers, 5'RACE yielded cDNA libraries of TCR alpha and TCR beta that carried sample barcodes and UMIs. Via MiXCR, TCRdb re-called the 5' RACE reads, giving one row per CDR3 protein. The table has just over 150,000 distinct CDR3 sequences, roughly 31% seen once. Turning to this clonotype: The target antigen is unknown.

The study, taken as a whole, reports: Clones that contracted clustered mainly in CM and EM if CD4+ and in EMRA if CD8+. A second wave expanding day 15 to 37 was CD4+-biased; contracting clones were balanced.

The receptor was derived from an adult woman who had mild COVID-19 (a few samples of this study predate the infection). Cell type and time point are not known. Material: PBMCs or a T cell subset sorted from them (not recorded which).

The CDR3 loop is CASSAGLAAYNEQFF. The CDR3 nucleotides read TGTGCCAGTAGTGCGGGACTAGCGGCATACAATGAGCAGTTCTTC. The chain employs TRBV19 and TRBJ2-1; TRBD2 matches 11 bases. Germline CDR1 and CDR2: LNHDA and SQIVND (reference sequence). The junction had 4 bases not matched to a gene; V was cut back by 5 bases and J by 4 bases. The CDR3 extends over 15 amino acids.